These 14 T cell receptor beta chains share one sample of origin, sequenced in a study of graft-versus-host responses after intestinal transplantation. Antigen specificity for these receptors is unknown. The data were produced by immunoSEQ multiplex PCR, yet TCRdb's version contains in-frame clones alone and is incomplete. The sample includes about 38,000 clones, approximately 94% of them seen just once. The sample was unstimulated CD4+ T cells sorted from spleen or lymph node cells, taken before transplant. Source of these receptors: a human donor who was the organ donor for an intestinal transplant.

J is TRBJ1-2 and V is TRBV29-1; 8 bases fit TRBD1. The V gene's germline CDR1 is SQVTM and CDR2 ANQGSEA. The CDR3 contains 14 residues. J was trimmed by 0 bases and V by 4 bases; bases with no gene match: 4. The CDR3 DNA follows: TGCAGCGTTGGGGGGACAGGTTCTAACTATGGCTACACCTTC. Amino acids: CSVGGTGSNYGYTF.

This rearrangement joins TRBV2 to TRBJ1-2, with a weak D call TRBD1 (5 bases). Germline CDR1 reads SNHLY; CDR2 reads FYNNEI. The V end lost 8 bases, the J end lost 4 bases, and 11 bases lay between the germline ends. This CDR3 has 12 amino acids. The CDR3 region is CASADGAYGYTF. CDR3 nucleotides: TGTGCCAGCGCAGACGGGGCCTATGGCTACACCTTC.

This chain uses TRBV29-1 with TRBJ1-2, with TRBD1 matching over 12 bases. V dropped 2 bases and J dropped 3; count of bases not matched to a gene: 4. This CDR3 contains 15 residues. Germline V gene data show CDR1 as SQVTM and CDR2 as ANQGSEA. The CDR3 region has the DNA TGCAGCGTTGAAAAGGGGACAGGGGGCGACTATGGCTACACCTTC. This encodes CSVEKGTGGDYGYTF.

The sample holds one count of this clone. The chain employs TRBV11-2 and TRBJ1-1; D unresolved. Trimming left V 5 bases short and J 4 bases short, with 11 bases between. Germline V gene lookup returns CDR1 SGHAT and CDR2 FQNNGV. This CDR3 is 13 amino acids long. CDR3 in amino acids: CASSPQLATEAFF. The DNA of the CDR3 is TGTGCCAGCAGCCCGCAGCTGGCCACTGAAGCTTTCTTT.

The chain joins TRBV29-1 to TRBJ1-2; TRBD1 agrees at 9 bases. This CDR3 is 14 amino acids long. The V gene end was trimmed by 4 bases and the J gene end by 4 bases; junction bases not matched to a gene: 7. The germline gives CDR1 SQVTM, CDR2 ANQGSEA. This CDR3 is CSVGPTGGPYGYTF. The CDR3 DNA reads TGCAGCGTTGGCCCGACAGGGGGACCCTATGGCTACACCTTC.

The chain carries TRBV5-1 and TRBJ2-3, with 12 bases lining up with TRBD2. In germline, CDR1 is SGHRS, CDR2 YFSETQ. The CDR3 spans 15 residues. Trimming at V came to 4 bases and at J to 4 bases, leaving 4 bases not matched to a gene. The CDR3, as DNA: TGCGCCAGCAGCCCTAGCGGGGGGGCGTCAGATACGCAGTATTTT. This translates into CASSPSGGASDTQYF.

The chain carries TRBV5-6 and TRBJ2-7; D remains ambiguous. CDR3 length equals 13 residues. V dropped 0 bases and J dropped 3 bases, with 7 bases sitting between them. The germline CDR1 and CDR2 sequences are SGHDT and YYEEEE. The CDR3 coding sequence is TGTGCCAGCAGCTTGGTCTCAGGCTACGAGCAGTACTTC. Translation gives CASSLVSGYEQYF.

The genes are TRBV28 and TRBJ2-3; 9 bases align to TRBD2. Germline V CDR1 and CDR2: MDHEN, SYDVKM. J lost 5 bases, V lost 2 bases, and 5 bases had no gene match. The CDR3 covers 15 residues. The CDR3 DNA follows: TGTGCCAGCAGTTTAAAGCGGGGGGTTGGAGATACGCAGTATTTT. This encodes CASSLKRGVGDTQYF.

The rearrangement joins TRBV2 to TRBJ2-4; 7 positions agree with TRBD2. Trimming cost V 2 bases and J 0 bases; bases outside gene matches: 4. Germline V gives CDR1 SNHLY, CDR2 FYNNEI. The CDR3 is made up of 16 amino acids. CDR3 region: CASSEPAGIAKNIQYF. The DNA of the CDR3 is TGTGCCAGCAGTGAACCAGCGGGGATAGCCAAAAACATTCAGTACTTC.

The chain is built from TRBV7-2 and TRBJ1-2; D not certain. The CDR3 has 14 residues. V lost 1 base and J lost 8, with 14 bases in between. Germline loops: CDR1 SGHTA, CDR2 FQGNSA. The CDR3 region is CASSLVGGKYGYTF. The CDR3 bases are TGTGCCAGCAGCTTAGTTGGAGGGAAATACGGCTACACCTTC.

The V gene is TRBV5-5, the J gene TRBJ1-5; D gene unclear. Trimming left V 0 bases short and J 8 bases short, with 15 bases between. Germline loops: CDR1 SGHKS, CDR2 YYEKEE (reference sequence). This CDR3 is 15 amino acids long. The CDR3 sequence: CASSLEVGITEPQHF. For the CDR3, the DNA is TGTGCCAGCAGCTTGGAAGTTGGGATTACCGAGCCCCAGCATTTT. Combining the CDR3 with reference TRBV5-5 and TRBJ1-5 gives the whole variable domain DAGVTQSPTHLIKTRGQQVTLRCSPISGHKSVSWYQQVLGQGPQFIFQYYEKEERGRGNFPDRFSARQFPNYSSELNVNALLLGDSALYLCASSLEVGITEPQHFGDGTRLSIL.

The chain combines TRBV29-1 with TRBJ2-7; the match to TRBD2 covers 11 bases. Germline loops: CDR1 SQVTM, CDR2 ANQGSEA. V dropped 4 bases and J dropped 0; count of bases not matched to a gene: 5. CDR3 length: 15 amino acids. CDR3 sequence reads: CSVVPSGGTSYEQYF. CDR3 DNA: TGCAGCGTTGTCCCTAGCGGGGGGACCTCCTACGAGCAGTACTTC.

This chain connects TRBV5-4 to TRBJ2-4; TRBD2 is a possible D gene (5 bases). Trimming pared 0 bases from V and 0 bases from J, leaving 7 bases between. The CDR3 is 15 residues long. Per the germline V gene, CDR1 is SGHNT and CDR2 is YYREEE (reference sequence). The CDR3 nucleotides read TGTGCCAGCAGCTTGGGAGGGTTAGCCAAAAACATTCAGTACTTC. Encoded protein: CASSLGGLAKNIQYF.

This chain uses TRBV7-2 with TRBJ2-3, with D tentatively TRBD2 (7 bases). V was trimmed by 5 bases and J by 5 bases, leaving 23 bases between them. The CDR3 length is 17 residues. CDR1 and CDR2 from the germline V gene are SGHTA and FQGNSA. The CDR3 DNA reads TGTGCCAGCAGCCCCCAAATTGGGGGGGGGCGTGGAGATACGCAGTATTTT. Amino acids: CASSPQIGGGRGDTQYF.